This TCR beta chain was profiled in a study of blood T cells in healthy people across ages. The authors ran a second PCR of roughly 6 to 12 cycles using a sample-barcoded 5' primer and a J-beta primer mix. All cDNA molecules were each tagged by a template-switch adaptor with 12 random nucleotides. In TCRdb, the 5' RACE reads were re-called with MiXCR into one record per CDR3 protein. The sample shows roughly 1 million distinct CDR3 sequences, 20% to 25% of them seen only once. The same data also went into a second study, on T cells of mothers and their children.

This clonotype originated in a girl aged 2-10 years in good health. The sample was blood.

The DNA for the CDR3 is TGCGCCAGCAGTCATTGTCCAGGTTCAAGAGCTTTCTTT. Translated: CASSHCPGSRAFF. V is TRBV23-1 and J is TRBJ1-1; no firm D call. TRBV23-1 is annotated as an ORF whose role is uncertain. The CDR3 length is 13 residues. The ends were cut back, 3 bases at V and 10 bases at J, with 15 bases in the middle.